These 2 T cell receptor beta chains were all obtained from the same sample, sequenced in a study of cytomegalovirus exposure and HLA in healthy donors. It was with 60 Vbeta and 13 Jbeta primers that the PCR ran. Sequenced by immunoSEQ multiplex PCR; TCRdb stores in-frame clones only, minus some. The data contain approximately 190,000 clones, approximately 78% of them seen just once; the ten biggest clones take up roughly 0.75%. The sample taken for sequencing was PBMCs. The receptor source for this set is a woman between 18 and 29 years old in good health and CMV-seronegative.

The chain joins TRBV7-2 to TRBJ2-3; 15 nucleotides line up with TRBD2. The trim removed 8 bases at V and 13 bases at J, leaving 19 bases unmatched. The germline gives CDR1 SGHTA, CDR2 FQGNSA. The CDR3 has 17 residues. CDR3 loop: CASSGGSGLAGGSSEYF. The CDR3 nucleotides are TGTGCCAGCTCGGGGGGTTCGGGACTAGCGGGAGGCTCGTCGGAGTATTTT.

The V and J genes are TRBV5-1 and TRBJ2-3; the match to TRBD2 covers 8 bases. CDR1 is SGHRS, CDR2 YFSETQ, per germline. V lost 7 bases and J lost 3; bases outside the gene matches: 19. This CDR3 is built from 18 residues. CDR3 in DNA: TGCGCCAGCTACTTTCTTGGGGCGGGGGGTCGCCCTACAGATACGCAGTATTTT. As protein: CASYFLGAGGRPTDTQYF.